These 32 T cell receptor beta chains were sequenced from one sample in a study of high-grade serous ovarian cancer treatment subgroups. The protocol was immunoSEQ multiplex PCR, while the TCRdb copy is restricted to in-frame clones and leaves out a portion. The table records around 9,300 clones, 75% to 80% of them present only once. Tumor samples were obtained before definitive surgery or chemotherapy. Source material: tumor tissue. The receptors derive from a human donor with high-grade serous ovarian cancer.

There are a few counts of this clone. This rearrangement joins TRBV7-6 to TRBJ1-3, with unresolved D. The CDR3 is made up of 14 amino acids. Trimming took off 2 bases at V and 2 bases at J, with 7 bases between the two ends. From germline, CDR1 is SGHVS and CDR2 FNYEAQ. CDR3 protein: CASSLTVTGNTIYF. DNA of the CDR3: TGTGCCAGCAGCTTAACGGTAACTGGAAACACCATATATTTT.

The V call is TRBV19, the J call TRBJ2-2; D is uncertain. Germline V gene data show CDR1 as LNHDA and CDR2 as SQIVND (reference sequence). V was trimmed by 9 bases and J by 3 bases, leaving 11 bases between them. There are 13 residues in the CDR3. CDR3 amino acids: CASGTFYTGELFF. The DNA of the CDR3 is TGTGCCAGCGGAACTTTCTACACCGGGGAGCTGTTTTTT.

This chain connects TRBV18 to TRBJ2-3; no firm D call. The germline gives CDR1 KGHSH, CDR2 LQKENI. The CDR3 has 14 residues. The V end was cut by 4 bases, the J end by 6 bases, with 14 bases between. The CDR3, as DNA: TGTGCCAGCTCACGGGCAGTATCTTTGGATACGCAGTATTTT. This codes for CASSRAVSLDTQYF.

DNA for the CDR3: TGTGCCAGCAGAATACAGGGCGCCGGGGAGCTGTTTTTT. It specifies CASRIQGAGELFF. This chain links TRBV6-1 with TRBJ2-2, with D perhaps matching TRBD1 (6 bases). V lost 6 bases and J lost 6, with 11 bases in between. Germline CDR1 MNHNS, CDR2 SASEGT. This CDR3 contains 13 residues.

This clone was found once. The V gene is TRBV7-6, the J gene TRBJ2-3; the D gene could be TRBD1 or TRBD2 (5 bases each). The CDR3 has 16 amino acids. Germline CDR1 and CDR2: SGHVS and FNYEAQ. V dropped 2 bases and J dropped 2 bases, with 14 bases sitting between them. The CDR3 loop reads CASSLRGAYLTDTQYF. DNA for the CDR3: TGTGCCAGCAGCTTACGGGGCGCCTACCTCACAGATACGCAGTATTTT.

This chain links TRBV7-3 with TRBJ2-7; D possibly corresponds to TRBD1 (5 bases). The CDR3 length is 17 residues. V lost 3 bases to trimming and J lost 3 bases, with 21 bases between them. CDR1 is SGHTA, CDR2 FQGTGA, per germline. For the CDR3, the DNA is TGTGCCAGCAGCTTTGGCCTACAATCGACAGATAACTACGAGCAGTACTTC. This sequence encodes CASSFGLQSTDNYEQYF.

This clone has just one count. The V call is TRBV4-1, the J call TRBJ1-5, with 7 bases aligning to TRBD1. The CDR3 loop spans 16 amino acids. In germline, CDR1 is MGHRA, CDR2 YSYEKL. J was trimmed by 9 bases and V by 3 bases; bases with no gene match: 14. The CDR3 nucleotides are TGCGCCAGCAGCCACGAGCCCCGGACAGGTATCGGGCCCCAGCATTTT. Translated, it gives CASSHEPRTGIGPQHF.

The rearrangement uses TRBV29-1 and TRBJ2-3, with a possible D match to TRBD1 (6 bases). V was cut by 4 bases and J by 1 base, with 6 bases left in between. CDR3 length: 12 residues. CDR1 and CDR2 (germline): SQVTM, ANQGSEA. The CDR3 coding sequence is TGCAGCGTTGGACAGGGCACAGATACGCAGTATTTT. Protein: CSVGQGTDTQYF.

The V and J genes are TRBV27 and TRBJ2-2, with D perhaps TRBD2 (6 bases). Germline CDR1 and CDR2: MNHEY and SMNVEV (reference sequence). The CDR3 contains 15 residues. Trimming took off 2 bases at V and 2 bases at J, with 9 bases between the two ends. The CDR3 region is CASSLRGTNTGELFF. The CDR3 DNA is TGTGCCAGCAGTTTAAGAGGGACTAACACCGGGGAGCTGTTTTTT.

The chain has TRBV6-5 and TRBJ2-1, with 13 bases lining up with TRBD2. The CDR3 loop spans 15 amino acids. V was pared by 5 bases and J by 12 bases, with 10 bases of the junction left unmatched. Germline V gene sequence: CDR1 MNHEY, CDR2 SVGAGI. The CDR3, as DNA: TGTGCCAGCAGTCCCGGACTAGCGGGAGCCGGCGGGCAGTTCTTC. Translated: CASSPGLAGAGGQFF.

This chain uses TRBV5-1 with TRBJ2-1; D could derive from TRBD1 or TRBD2 (5 bases each). V was trimmed by 4 bases and J by 11 bases, leaving 10 bases between them. The germline CDR1 and CDR2 sequences are SGHRS and YFSETQ. The CDR3 covers 11 residues. The chain's CDR3 is CASSAGTQQFF. CDR3 DNA: TGCGCCAGCAGCGCCGGGACCCAGCAGTTCTTC.

The V and J genes are TRBV7-3 and TRBJ2-1; TRBD1 agrees at 10 bases. The length of the CDR3 is 17 residues. Germline CDR1 and CDR2: SGHTA and FQGTGA. Trimming at V came to 5 bases and at J to 9 bases, leaving 16 bases not matched to a gene. For the CDR3, the DNA is TGTGCCAGCAGCAAACTCACCGGGACAGGGGACATAGGTGAGCAGTTCTTC. As protein: CASSKLTGTGDIGEQFF.

The chain combines TRBV4-1 with TRBJ1-2; D gene uncertain. This CDR3 is built from 13 residues. Germline V gene data show CDR1 as MGHRA and CDR2 as YSYEKL. V lost 0 bases and J lost 4, with 6 bases in between. CDR3: CASSQDLTYGYTF. CDR3 sequence (DNA): TGCGCCAGCAGCCAAGATTTGACCTATGGCTACACCTTC.

The chain couples TRBV4-1 to TRBJ1-5; the D gene is possibly TRBD1 (5 bases). Germline CDR1 is MGHRA and CDR2 is YSYEKL. This CDR3 is 16 amino acids long. The ends were cut back, 4 bases at V and 1 base at J, with 14 bases in the middle. In DNA, the CDR3 is TGCGCCAGCAGCCTCCGGGGGGACCCAAGCAATCAGCCCCAGCATTTT. Translating it yields CASSLRGDPSNQPQHF.

This chain joins TRBV4-1 and TRBJ1-2; TRBD1 is a possible D gene (5 bases). Deletions cut 1 base from V and 6 bases from J, with 18 bases between. Germline loops: CDR1 MGHRA, CDR2 YSYEKL. The CDR3 has 16 amino acids. CDR3 in amino acids: CASSQVGTNGLDGYTF. The CDR3, as DNA: TGCGCCAGCAGCCAAGTTGGGACCAACGGGCTGGATGGCTACACCTTC.

The chain carries TRBV12-5 and TRBJ1-2; D is possibly TRBD1 (6 bases). Germline V gives CDR1 LGHNT, CDR2 FRNRAP. The CDR3 sequence is 14 residues long. The ends were cut back, 0 bases at V and 8 bases at J, with 13 bases in the middle. The CDR3 region is CASGLVHGGRGYTF. CDR3 nucleotide sequence: TGTGCTAGTGGTTTGGTACATGGGGGGCGGGGCTACACCTTC.

J is TRBJ2-5 and V is TRBV19; TRBD2 might be the D (5 bases). Germline loops: CDR1 LNHDA, CDR2 SQIVND (reference sequence). With 4 bases removed from V and 5 bases from J, the gap between germline ends came to 11 bases. The CDR3 is 13 amino acids. The CDR3 protein is CASSKDSWETQYF. CDR3 DNA: TGTGCCAGTAGTAAGGACTCATGGGAGACCCAGTACTTC.

V and J are TRBV30 and TRBJ1-4; 11 positions match TRBD1. Germline trimming cut 3 bases from V and 10 bases from J; bases unmatched to any gene: 7. The CDR3 runs to 14 residues. The V gene's germline CDR1 is GTSNPN and CDR2 SVGIG (reference sequence). The CDR3 spells CAWSEGQGVGKLFF. The CDR3 bases are TGTGCCTGGAGCGAGGGACAGGGGGTGGGAAAACTGTTTTTT.

This clone is a singleton in its sample. The rearrangement uses TRBV7-8 and TRBJ2-7; TRBD2 matches 8 bases. V lost 4 bases to trimming and J lost 2 bases; unmatched junction nucleotides: 7. Germline V gene sequence: CDR1 SGHVS, CDR2 FQNEAQ. CDR3 length: 15 amino acids. The CDR3, as DNA: TGTGCCAGCAGCTGGGGAGCGGGGGTAGCCTACGAGCAGTACTTC. Amino acids: CASSWGAGVAYEQYF.

The chain recombines TRBV6-6 with TRBJ1-2; D gene unclear. V lost 2 bases, J lost 1 base, and 11 bases lay in between. Per the germline V gene, CDR1 is MNHNY and CDR2 is SVGAGI (reference sequence). The CDR3 spans 15 residues. The CDR3 nucleotides read TGTGCCAGCAGTTACACCAACCCCCTTAACTATGGCTACACCTTC. Protein product: CASSYTNPLNYGYTF.

The chain couples TRBV7-2 to TRBJ1-4; the match to TRBD1 covers 8 bases. CDR3 length: 16 residues. The trim removed 4 bases at V and 2 bases at J, leaving 6 bases unmatched. CDR1 is SGHTA and CDR2 is FQGNSA in the germline V gene. CDR3 nucleotide sequence: TGTGCCAGCAGCTCAATAGGACAGGGTACTAATGAAAAACTGTTTTTT. Translated, it gives CASSSIGQGTNEKLFF.

The rearrangement uses TRBV7-9 and TRBJ2-3; D gene uncertain. Trimming took 1 base from V and 1 from J, leaving 0 bases between them. From germline, CDR1 is SEHNR and CDR2 FQNEAQ (reference sequence). CDR3 length: 12 residues. The CDR3, as DNA: TGTGCCAGCAGCTTAGGCACAGATACGCAGTATTTT. This sequence encodes CASSLGTDTQYF.

This chain links TRBV11-2 with TRBJ2-7; TRBD2 is a possible D gene (6 bases). CDR1 SGHAT and CDR2 FQNNGV come from the germline V gene. CDR3 length: 15 residues. With 5 bases removed from V and 6 bases from J, the gap between germline ends came to 20 bases. The CDR3, as DNA: TGTGCCAGCAGCGGAGGGACCGGGGCCTCGACCGAGCAGTACTTC. Protein sequence: CASSGGTGASTEQYF. The entire variable domain, with the rest obtained from reference TRBV11-2 and TRBJ2-7, is as follows: EAGVAQSPRYKIIEKRQSVAFWCNPISGHATLYWYQQILGQGPKLLIQFQNNGVVDDSQLPKDRFSAERLKGVDSTLKIQPAKLEDSAVYLCASSGGTGASTEQYFGPGTRLTVT.

The rearrangement links TRBV7-2 to TRBJ2-7; TRBD1 is a possible D gene (6 bases). The CDR3 runs 14 residues. The germline V gene encodes CDR1 SGHTA and CDR2 FQGNSA. Trimming took off 1 base at V and 3 bases at J, with 10 bases between the two ends. CDR3 sequence reads: CASSLGYRDYEQYF. Written as DNA, the CDR3 is TGTGCCAGCAGCTTAGGGTACAGGGACTACGAGCAGTACTTC.

This CDR3 is CASSQGGNTEAFF. CDR3 sequence (DNA): TGTGCCAGCAGCCAGGGGGGGAACACTGAAGCTTTCTTT. The chain recombines TRBV7-8 with TRBJ1-1; 7 bases line up with TRBD1. Germline V CDR1 and CDR2: SGHVS, FQNEAQ. CDR3 size: 13 residues. Unmatched junction bases numbered 1, after V lost 5 bases and J lost 1 base.

The chain employs TRBV2 and TRBJ1-2; a possible D gene is TRBD1 (6 bases). Trimming removed 0 bases at V and 6 bases at J, with 20 bases between. The germline V gene has CDR1 SNHLY and CDR2 FYNNEI. The CDR3 extends over 17 amino acids. The DNA for the CDR3 is TGTGCCAGCAGTGAAGCGGGGGCAGGGGCGGAGGTGAATGGCTACACCTTC. Amino acids: CASSEAGAGAEVNGYTF.

This clone has a handful of counts. The chain joins TRBV2 to TRBJ2-1, with D possibly matching TRBD1 (6 bases). The V gene lost 10 bases and the J gene lost 4 bases, with 17 bases spanning the gap. The CDR3 length is 14 residues. Germline V gives CDR1 SNHLY, CDR2 FYNNEI. CDR3 in DNA: TGTGCCATTCCGAGGACAGAGGGTTACAATGAGCAGTTCTTC. This encodes CAIPRTEGYNEQFF.

In this sample, this clone turned up once. This chain uses TRBV6-5 with TRBJ1-2; no clear D gene. Trimming stripped 6 bases from V and 11 bases from J, with 19 bases between. The CDR3 consists of 13 residues. Germline CDR1 MNHEY, CDR2 SVGAGI. The DNA for the CDR3 is TGTGCCAGCAGCCCGCTCTCCTCCGGGTTTTACACCTTC. This gives the protein CASSPLSSGFYTF.

This clone was counted between two and nine times. J is TRBJ2-7 and V is TRBV19, with no clear D. Germline-derived CDR1 and CDR2 are LNHDA and SQIVND (reference sequence). The CDR3 is 11 residues long. With 8 bases removed from V and 5 bases from J, the gap between germline ends came to 10 bases. In DNA form, the CDR3 reads TGTGCCAGTCGTAGTGGCGACGAGCAGTACTTC. This gives the protein CASRSGDEQYF.

The chain couples TRBV27 to TRBJ1-1; 7 bases align to TRBD1. With 0 bases clipped from V and 8 bases from J, the junction kept 6 bases outside the gene matches. CDR3 size: 14 residues. The V gene's germline CDR1 is MNHEY and CDR2 SMNVEV (reference sequence). CDR3: CASSLSVRGREAFF. CDR3 DNA sequence: TGTGCCAGCAGTTTATCAGTTAGGGGGCGAGAAGCTTTCTTT.

The chain couples TRBV7-2 to TRBJ2-2; D is possibly TRBD1 (5 bases). The V end was cut by 8 bases, the J end by 3 bases, with 13 bases between. The germline V gene has CDR1 SGHTA and CDR2 FQGNSA. The CDR3 is made up of 14 amino acids. The CDR3 spells CASSQGRDTGELFF. CDR3 DNA sequence: TGTGCCAGCTCTCAGGGCAGGGACACCGGGGAGCTGTTTTTT.

This rearrangement joins TRBV10-1 to TRBJ1-2, with D hard to call. CDR1 and CDR2 (germline): WNHNN, SYGVQD (reference sequence). Trimming left V 3 bases short and J 4 bases short, with 6 bases between. The CDR3 covers 12 residues. The CDR3 DNA reads TGCGCCAGCAGTGAAGGGCCCTATGGCTACACCTTC. Residues: CASSEGPYGYTF.